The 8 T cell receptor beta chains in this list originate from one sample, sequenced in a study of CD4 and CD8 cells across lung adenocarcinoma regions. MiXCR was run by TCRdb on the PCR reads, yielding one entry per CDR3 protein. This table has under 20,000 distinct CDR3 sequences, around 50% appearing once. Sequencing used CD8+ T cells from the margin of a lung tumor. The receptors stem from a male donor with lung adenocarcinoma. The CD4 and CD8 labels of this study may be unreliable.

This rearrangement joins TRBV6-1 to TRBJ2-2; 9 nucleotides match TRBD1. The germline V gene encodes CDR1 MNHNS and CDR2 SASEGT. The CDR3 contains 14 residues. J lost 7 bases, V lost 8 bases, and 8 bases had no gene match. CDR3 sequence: CASVRDREVGELFF. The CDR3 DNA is TGTGCCAGCGTCCGGGACAGGGAGGTCGGGGAGCTGTTTTTT.

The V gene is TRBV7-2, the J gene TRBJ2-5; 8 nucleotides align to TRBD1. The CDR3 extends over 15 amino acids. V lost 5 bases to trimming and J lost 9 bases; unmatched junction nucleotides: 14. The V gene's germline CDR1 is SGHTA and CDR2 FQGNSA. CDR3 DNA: TGTGCCAGCAGCAAGGGACAGGCCGCATCGGCGGCCCAGTACTTC. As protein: CASSKGQAASAAQYF.

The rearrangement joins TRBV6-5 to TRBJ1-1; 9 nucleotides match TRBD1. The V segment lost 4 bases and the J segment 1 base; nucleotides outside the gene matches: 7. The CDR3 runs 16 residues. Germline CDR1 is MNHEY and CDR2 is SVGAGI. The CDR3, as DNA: TGTGCCAGCAGTTCCCCGGGACAGGGTGGGAACACTGAAGCTTTCTTT. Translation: CASSSPGQGGNTEAFF.

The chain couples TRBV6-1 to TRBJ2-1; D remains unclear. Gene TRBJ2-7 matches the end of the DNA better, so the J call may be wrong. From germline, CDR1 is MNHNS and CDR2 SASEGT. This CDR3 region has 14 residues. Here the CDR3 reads CASSEWGSSYEQYF. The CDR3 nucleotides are TGTGCCAGCAGTGAATGGGGAAGCTCCTACGAGCAGTACTTC.

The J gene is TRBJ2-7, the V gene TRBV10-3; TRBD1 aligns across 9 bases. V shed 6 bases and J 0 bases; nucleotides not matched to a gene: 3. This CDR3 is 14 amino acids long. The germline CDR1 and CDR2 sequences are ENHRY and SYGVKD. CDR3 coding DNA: TGTGCCATCAGCCCACAGGGGGCCTCCTACGAGCAGTACTTC. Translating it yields CAISPQGASYEQYF.

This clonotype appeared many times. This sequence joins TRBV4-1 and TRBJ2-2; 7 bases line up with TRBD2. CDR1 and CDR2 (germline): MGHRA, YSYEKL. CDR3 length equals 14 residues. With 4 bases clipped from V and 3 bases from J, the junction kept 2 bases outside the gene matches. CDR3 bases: TGCGCCAGCAGCCTAGGGAGGGACACCGGGGAGCTGTTTTTT. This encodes CASSLGRDTGELFF.

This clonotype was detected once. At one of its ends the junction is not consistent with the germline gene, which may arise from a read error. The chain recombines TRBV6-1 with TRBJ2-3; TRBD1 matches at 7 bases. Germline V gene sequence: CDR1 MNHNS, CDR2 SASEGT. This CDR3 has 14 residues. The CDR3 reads CASRLLQGTGEQFF. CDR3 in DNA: TGTGCCAGCAGGCTACTACAGGGCACAGGGGAGCAGTTTTTT.

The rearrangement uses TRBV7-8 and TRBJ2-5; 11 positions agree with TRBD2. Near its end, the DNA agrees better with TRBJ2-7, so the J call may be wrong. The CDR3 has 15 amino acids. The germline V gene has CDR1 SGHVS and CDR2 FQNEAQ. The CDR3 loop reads CASSSRLAGLYEQYF. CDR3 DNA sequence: TGTGCCAGCAGTTCCAGACTAGCGGGGCTTTACGAGCAGTACTTC.